This T cell receptor (beta chain) was sequenced during a study of shared clonotypes between healthy human individuals. Study background: CD8 memory received one plate per donor, CD8 naive two, CD4 memory three and CD4 naive three. The study's findings and limits: Rarefaction analysis demonstrated incomplete sorted-subset sequencing notwithstanding large depth. Among the subsets, naive ones generally showed larger estimated richness than memory ones.

Sorted-subset replicate PCR reactions were performed with around 200 ng DNA, corresponding to roughly 30,000 T cell genomes. Clones were sequenced by immunoSEQ multiplex PCR, and TCRdb holds only the in-frame ones, with some missing. In the table there are more than 2 million clones, about 93% of which are singletons. The V and J ends lost 3 bases and 8 bases respectively, with 14 bases between them. There are 14 residues in the CDR3. Per germline, CDR1 LNHDA and CDR2 SQIVND (reference sequence). In the case of this clone: Its antigen remains unknown.

CD45RO-negative CD8 cells positively selected for CCR7 made up the naive population, which excluded terminally differentiated effector memory CD45RA+ cells. The specimen was naive CD8+ T cells from PBMCs. The receptor was derived from a man aged 18-30 years in good health. Some clones in this sample may be carry-over from other donors' samples. V and J are TRBV19 and TRBJ2-1; possibly TRBD1 for D (6 bases). CDR3 region: CASSINRVEDEQFF. The CDR3 DNA reads as TGTGCCAGTAGTATCAACAGGGTTGAGGATGAGCAGTTCTTC.